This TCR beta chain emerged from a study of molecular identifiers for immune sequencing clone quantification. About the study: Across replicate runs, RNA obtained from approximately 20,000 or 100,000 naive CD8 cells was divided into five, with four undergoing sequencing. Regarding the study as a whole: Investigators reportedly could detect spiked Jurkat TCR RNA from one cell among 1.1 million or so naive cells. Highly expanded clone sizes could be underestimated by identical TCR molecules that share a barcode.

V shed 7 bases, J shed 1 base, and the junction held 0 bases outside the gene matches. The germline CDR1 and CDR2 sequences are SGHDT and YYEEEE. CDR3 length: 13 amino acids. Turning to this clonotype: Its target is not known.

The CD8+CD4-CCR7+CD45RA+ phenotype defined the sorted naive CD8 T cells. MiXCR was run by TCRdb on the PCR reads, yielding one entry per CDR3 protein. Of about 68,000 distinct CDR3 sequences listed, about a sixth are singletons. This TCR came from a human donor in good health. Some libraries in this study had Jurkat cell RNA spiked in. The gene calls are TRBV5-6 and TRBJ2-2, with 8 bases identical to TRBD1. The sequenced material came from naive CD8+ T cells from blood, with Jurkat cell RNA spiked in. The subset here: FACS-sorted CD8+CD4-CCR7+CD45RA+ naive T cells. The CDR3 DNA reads TGTGCCAGCGGACAGGGGAACACCGGGGAGCTGTTTTTT. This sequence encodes CASGQGNTGELFF.